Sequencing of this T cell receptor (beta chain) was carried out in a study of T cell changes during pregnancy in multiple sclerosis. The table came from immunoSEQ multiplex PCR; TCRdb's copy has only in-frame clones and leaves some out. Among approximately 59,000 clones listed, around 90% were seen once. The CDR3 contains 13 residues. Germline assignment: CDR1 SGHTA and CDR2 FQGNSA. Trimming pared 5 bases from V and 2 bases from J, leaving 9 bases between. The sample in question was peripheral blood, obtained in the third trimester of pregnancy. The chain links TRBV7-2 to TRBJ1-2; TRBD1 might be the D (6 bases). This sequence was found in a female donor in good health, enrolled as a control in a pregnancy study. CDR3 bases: TGTGCCAGCAGCCCAGGGGTGAACTATGGCTACACCTTC. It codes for CASSPGVNYGYTF.